Listed below are T cell receptor beta chains from one sample, sequenced in a study of Ad26.COV2.S vaccination and SARS-CoV-2 variants. Measured with immunoSEQ multiplex PCR; TCRdb has only the in-frame clones, and not every one. The data contain about 400,000 clones, 83% of them singletons. The sequencing here drew on peripheral blood, taken in a trial of Ad26.COV2.S vaccine versus placebo. These receptors were taken from a person aged 18-65 years who received the Ad26.COV2.S COVID-19 vaccine or a placebo. Both conserved end residues are part of each CDR3. The D gene is left open where the match is weak. The size of a clone is reported for some rows only, either as once, few or many, or as a class for expanded clones.

V gene: TRBV7-9
J gene: TRBJ1-4
clone size: NA
D gene: NA
CDR3 protein: CASSLGPRGEKLFF
CDR3 DNA: TGTGCCAGCAGCTTAGGCCCGAGGGGTGAAAAACTGTTTTTT

V gene: TRBV30
J gene: TRBJ1-1
clone size: NA
D gene: NA
CDR3 protein: CAWGDGMNTEAFF
CDR3 DNA: TGTGCCTGGGGGGACGGAATGAACACTGAAGCTTTCTTT

V gene: TRBV5-6
J gene: TRBJ2-2
clone size: NA
D gene: NA
CDR3 protein: CASSYHRTRHTGELFF
CDR3 DNA: TGTGCCAGCAGCTACCACCGGACACGTCACACCGGGGAGCTGTTTTTT

V gene: TRBV29-1
J gene: TRBJ2-7
clone size: NA
D gene: NA
CDR3 protein: CSGLAGRHEQYF
CDR3 DNA: TGCAGCGGTCTGGCAGGGCGACACGAGCAGTACTTC

V gene: TRBV7-9
J gene: TRBJ1-1
clone size: NA
D gene: NA
CDR3 protein: CASSLGTRPEAFF
CDR3 DNA: TGTGCCAGCAGCTTAGGCACCCGGCCTGAAGCTTTCTTT

V gene: TRBV7-2
J gene: TRBJ2-3
clone size: NA
D gene: NA
CDR3 protein: CASSSGIRATTQYF
CDR3 DNA: TGTGCCAGCAGCTCCGGGATACGGGCGACTACGCAGTATTTT

V gene: TRBV6-4
J gene: TRBJ2-5
clone size: NA
D gene: NA
CDR3 protein: CASSDYNLAGEETQYF
CDR3 DNA: TGTGCCAGCAGTGACTACAATTTGGCGGGCGAAGAGACCCAGTACTTC

V gene: TRBV11-2
J gene: TRBJ2-5
clone size: once
D gene: NA
CDR3 protein: CASSFMVSGETQYF
CDR3 DNA: TGTGCCAGCAGCTTCATGGTCAGTGGAGAGACCCAGTACTTC

V gene: TRBV27
J gene: TRBJ2-1
clone size: NA
D gene: TRBD2
CDR3 protein: CASSSLAGVRRSYNEQFF
CDR3 DNA: TGTGCCAGCAGTTCCCTAGCGGGGGTCCGTAGGTCCTACAATGAGCAGTTCTTC

V gene: TRBV3-1/TRBV3-2
J gene: TRBJ1-1
clone size: NA
D gene: NA
CDR3 protein: CASSQESPDEAFF
CDR3 DNA: TGTGCCAGCAGCCAAGAAAGCCCTGATGAAGCTTTCTTT

V gene: TRBV12-3/TRBV12-4
J gene: TRBJ2-2
clone size: few
D gene: NA
CDR3 protein: CASSLIVTGELFF
CDR3 DNA: TGTGCCAGCAGTTTAATAGTCACCGGGGAGCTGTTTTTT